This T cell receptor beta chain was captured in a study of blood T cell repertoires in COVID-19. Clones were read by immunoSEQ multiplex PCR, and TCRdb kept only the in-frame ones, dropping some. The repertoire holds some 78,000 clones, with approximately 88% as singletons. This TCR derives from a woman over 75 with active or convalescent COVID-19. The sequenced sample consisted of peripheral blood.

CDR3 in amino acids: CSVRLSAGTEAFF. The CDR3, as DNA: TGCAGCGTTCGTTTAAGCGCGGGCACTGAAGCTTTCTTT. V is TRBV29-1 and J is TRBJ1-1; D unclear. CDR3 length equals 13 residues. V was cut by 5 bases and J by 4 bases, with 14 bases left in between. Germline assignment: CDR1 SQVTM and CDR2 ANQGSEA.